The TCR beta chain described here comes from a study of T cells after yellow fever vaccination. Study-wide results and limits: Weaker in magnitude, the secondary response showed a faster peak on day 5 versus 15. Contamination by abundant bulk-population clonotypes could be present in FACS-sorted repertoires. Only a minor proportion of clonotypes was detected across both CD4 and CD8 compartments.

Turning to this clonotype: Its specificity is not known.

The length of the CDR3 is 15 residues. The V gene lost 6 bases and the J gene lost 4 bases, with 19 bases spanning the gap. 5'RACE template switching generated TCR cDNA, adding a universal primer site and UMIs. TCRdb called the 5' RACE reads again in MiXCR, with one record for every CDR3 protein. The sample lists about 550,000 distinct CDR3 sequences; roughly a fifth were seen once. The input for sequencing was PBMCs, taken 15 days after the yellow fever booster vaccination. The source of this sequence is a man in his thirties or forties who received the YFV17D yellow fever vaccine. The V and J genes are TRBV12-3 or TRBV12-4 and TRBJ2-7, with D possibly being TRBD1 (6 bases). The DNA for the CDR3 is TGTGCCAGCAGCGAACAGGGCGGGCCAACTTACGAGCAGTACTTC. Translation: CASSEQGGPTYEQYF.